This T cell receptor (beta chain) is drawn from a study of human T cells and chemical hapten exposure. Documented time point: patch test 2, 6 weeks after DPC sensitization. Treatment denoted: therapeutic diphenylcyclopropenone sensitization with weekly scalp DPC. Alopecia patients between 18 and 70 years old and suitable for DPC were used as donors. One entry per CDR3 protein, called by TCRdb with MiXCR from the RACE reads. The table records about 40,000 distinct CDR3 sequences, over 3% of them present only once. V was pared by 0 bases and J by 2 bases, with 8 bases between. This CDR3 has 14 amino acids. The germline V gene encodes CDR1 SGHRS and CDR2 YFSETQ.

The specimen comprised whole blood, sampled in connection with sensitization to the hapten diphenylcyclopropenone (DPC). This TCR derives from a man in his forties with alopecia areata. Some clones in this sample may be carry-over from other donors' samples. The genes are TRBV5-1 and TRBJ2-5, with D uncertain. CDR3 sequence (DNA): TGCGCCAGCAGCTTGGGGCGGCAGCAAGAGACCCAGTACTTC. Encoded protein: CASSLGRQQETQYF.